The clone carrying this T cell receptor (beta chain) has a handful of counts. Its antigen is unknown. At one of its ends the junction is not consistent with the germline gene, which may arise from a read error. The CDR3 is 13 residues long. The germline CDR1 and CDR2 sequences are MNHNS and SASEGT. This record belongs to a study of glioma-infiltrating T cells. The study, taken as a whole, reports: Above-expected tissue-blood divergence occurred in all gliomas, most in low-grade ones. CDR3 overlap between tissue and blood was very small.

TCR alpha and beta CDR3 regions were amplified from RNA using iRepertoire nested multiplex PCR. For one-step reverse transcription and amplification, about 85-400 ng of tissue mRNA or PBMC total RNA was used. Using its own MiXCR run on the multiplex PCR reads, TCRdb lists one record per CDR3 protein. The sample lists some 160,000 distinct CDR3 sequences, more than 35% occurring once. The receptor comes from a human donor with low-grade glioma or glioblastoma, undergoing nonglioma brain surgery, or in good health (not recorded which). The rearrangement links TRBV6-1 to TRBJ2-5, with 9 bases fitting TRBD1. The sequenced sample was glioma tissue, nonneoplastic brain tissue, or PBMCs (not recorded which). CDR3 in DNA: TGTGCCAGCAGAACAGGGGGCCAAGAGACCGAGTACTTC. Translation: CASRTGGQETEYF.